This TCR beta chain was captured in a study of radiotherapy plus CTLA-4 blockade in lung cancer. Study as a whole: Of all patients, around 20% responded objectively and 31% showed disease control.

The J segment lost 6 bases and the V segment lost 4 bases, leaving 1 base of the junction unmatched. Germline-derived CDR1 and CDR2 are MGHRA and YSYEKL. This CDR3 comprises 12 residues. Some clones are missing from TCRdb's copy, which holds only in-frame ones; the method was immunoSEQ multiplex PCR. This sample has roughly 39,000 clones; over 65% occur once, and the top ten carry almost 9%. In regard to this clone: Antigen unknown.

Whole-study results and caveats: Blood TCR clones of tumor origin expanded after radiotherapy plus ipilimumab. Interferon-beta, together with early blood T cell clone dynamics, reportedly best predicted response.

Patients in the study, people with chemo-refractory metastatic non-small-cell lung cancer, received focal radiation plus ipilimumab CTLA-4 blockade. Here the sequenced sample was peripheral blood, taken from a patient treated with radiotherapy plus ipilimumab. This chain connects TRBV4-1 to TRBJ1-2; the match to TRBD1 covers 8 bases. The TCR sequence derives from a human donor with non-small cell lung cancer who had stable disease on radiotherapy plus ipilimumab. CDR3 in DNA: TGCGCCAGCAGCCCAGGGGGCGATGGCTACACCTTC. Translated: CASSPGGDGYTF.